A few counts support the clone carrying this T cell receptor (beta chain). Amplified regions were TCR beta CDR3 sequences from RNA transcripts. The HTBI primer set was used in a first-round RT-PCR of the TCR CDR3. One entry per CDR3 protein, called by TCRdb with MiXCR from the multiplex PCR reads. The sample yields under 700,000 distinct CDR3 sequences, 16% seen once. This specimen belongs to a study of T cells in Graves' hyperthyroidism and ophthalmopathy. The authors took PBMCs from 10 ml fresh peripheral blood. The sequenced sample was blood. This TCR came from a woman aged 18-29 years with Graves' hyperthyroidism.

The CDR3 reads CASRGGYNEQFF. The CDR3 DNA sequence: TGTGCCAGCAGGGGGGGGTACAATGAGCAGTTCTTC. The chain couples TRBV5-4 to TRBJ2-1, with 7 nucleotides matching TRBD2. CDR3 size: 12 residues. V shed 5 bases, J shed 4 bases, and the junction held 0 bases outside the gene matches. The germline gives CDR1 SGHNT, CDR2 YYREEE (reference sequence). The variable domain in full, with the rest retrieved from reference TRBV5-4 and TRBJ2-1, is ETGVTQSPTHLIKTRGQQVTLRCSSQSGHNTVSWYQQALGQGPQFIFQYYREEENGRGNFPPRFSGLQFPNYSSELNVNALELDDSALYLCASRGGYNEQFFGPGTRLTVL.